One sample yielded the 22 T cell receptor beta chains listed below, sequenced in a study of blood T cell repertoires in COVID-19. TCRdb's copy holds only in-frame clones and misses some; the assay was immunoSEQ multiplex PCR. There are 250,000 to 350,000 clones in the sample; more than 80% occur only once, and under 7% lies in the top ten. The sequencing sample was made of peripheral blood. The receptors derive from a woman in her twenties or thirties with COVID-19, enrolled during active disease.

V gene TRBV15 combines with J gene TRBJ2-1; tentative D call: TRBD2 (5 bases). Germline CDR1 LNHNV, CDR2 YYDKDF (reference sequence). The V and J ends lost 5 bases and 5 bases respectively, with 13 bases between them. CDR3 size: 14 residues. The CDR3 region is CATSPGGSNNEQFF. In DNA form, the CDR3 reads TGTGCCACCAGCCCGGGCGGGTCTAACAATGAGCAGTTCTTC.

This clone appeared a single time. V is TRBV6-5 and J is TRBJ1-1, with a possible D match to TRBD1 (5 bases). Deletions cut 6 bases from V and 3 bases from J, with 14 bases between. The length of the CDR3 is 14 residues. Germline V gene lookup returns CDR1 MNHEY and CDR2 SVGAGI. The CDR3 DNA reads TGTGCCAGCAGGCCCGCCGGGGGTGACACTGAAGCTTTCTTT. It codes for CASRPAGGDTEAFF.

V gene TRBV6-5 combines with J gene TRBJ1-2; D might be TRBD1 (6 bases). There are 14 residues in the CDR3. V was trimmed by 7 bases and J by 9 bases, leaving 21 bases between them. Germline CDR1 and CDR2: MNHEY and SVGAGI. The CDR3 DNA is TGTGCCAGCACCCGACAGGCCTACGCCGAGAGCTACACCTTC. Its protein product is CASTRQAYAESYTF.

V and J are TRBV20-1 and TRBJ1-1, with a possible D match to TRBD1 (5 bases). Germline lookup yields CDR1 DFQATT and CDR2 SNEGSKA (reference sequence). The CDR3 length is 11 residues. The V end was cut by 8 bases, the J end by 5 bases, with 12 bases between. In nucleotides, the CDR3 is TGCAGTACTTTGCCAGGGACTGAAGCTTTCTTT. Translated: CSTLPGTEAFF.

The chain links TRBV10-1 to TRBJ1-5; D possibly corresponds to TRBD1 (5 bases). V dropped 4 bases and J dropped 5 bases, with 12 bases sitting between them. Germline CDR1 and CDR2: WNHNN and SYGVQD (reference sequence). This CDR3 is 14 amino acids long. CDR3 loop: CASSAGGVDQPQHF. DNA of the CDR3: TGCGCCAGCAGTGCGGGGGGGGTAGATCAGCCCCAGCATTTT.

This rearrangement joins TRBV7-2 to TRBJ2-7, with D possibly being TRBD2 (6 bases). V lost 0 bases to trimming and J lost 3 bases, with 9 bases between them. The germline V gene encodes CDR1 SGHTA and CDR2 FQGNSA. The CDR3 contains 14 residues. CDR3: CASSLAAGGYEQYF. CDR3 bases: TGTGCCAGCAGCTTAGCAGCGGGCGGCTACGAGCAGTACTTC.

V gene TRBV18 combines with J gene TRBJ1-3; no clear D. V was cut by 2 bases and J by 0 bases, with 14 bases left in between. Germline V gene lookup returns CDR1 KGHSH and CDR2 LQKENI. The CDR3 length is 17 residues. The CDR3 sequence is CASSPRNSQNSGNTIYF. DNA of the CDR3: TGTGCCAGCTCACCAAGGAACAGCCAAAACTCTGGAAACACCATATATTTT.

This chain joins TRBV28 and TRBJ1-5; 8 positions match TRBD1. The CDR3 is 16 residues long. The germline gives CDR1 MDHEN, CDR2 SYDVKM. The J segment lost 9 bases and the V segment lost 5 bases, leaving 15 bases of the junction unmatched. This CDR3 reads CASSPPAGTGMGPQHF. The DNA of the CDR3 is TGTGCCAGCAGTCCCCCTGCCGGGACAGGAATGGGGCCCCAGCATTTT. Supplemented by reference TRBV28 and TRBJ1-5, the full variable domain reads DVKVTQSSRYLVKRTGEKVFLECVQDMDHENMFWYRQDPGLGLRLIYFSYDVKMKEKGDIPEGYSVSREKKERFSLILESASTNQTSMYLCASSPPAGTGMGPQHFGDGTRLSIL.

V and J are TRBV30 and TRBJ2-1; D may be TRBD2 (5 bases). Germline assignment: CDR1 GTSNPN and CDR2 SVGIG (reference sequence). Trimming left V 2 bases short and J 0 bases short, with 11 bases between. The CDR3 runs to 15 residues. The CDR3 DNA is TGTGCCTGGAGTAAAGGACTCAGCTCCTACAATGAGCAGTTCTTC. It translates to CAWSKGLSSYNEQFF.

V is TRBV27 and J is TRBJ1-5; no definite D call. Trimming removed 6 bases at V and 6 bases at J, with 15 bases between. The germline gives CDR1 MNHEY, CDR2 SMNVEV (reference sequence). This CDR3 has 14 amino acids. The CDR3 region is CASSRDGAAQPQHF. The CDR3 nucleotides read TGTGCCAGCAGCAGAGACGGAGCCGCTCAGCCCCAGCATTTT.

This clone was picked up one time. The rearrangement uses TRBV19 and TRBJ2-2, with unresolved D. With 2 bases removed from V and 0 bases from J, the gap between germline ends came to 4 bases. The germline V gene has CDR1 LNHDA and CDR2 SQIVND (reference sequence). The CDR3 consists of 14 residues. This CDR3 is CASSITPNTGELFF. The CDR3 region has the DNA TGTGCCAGTAGTATAACACCGAACACCGGGGAGCTGTTTTTT.

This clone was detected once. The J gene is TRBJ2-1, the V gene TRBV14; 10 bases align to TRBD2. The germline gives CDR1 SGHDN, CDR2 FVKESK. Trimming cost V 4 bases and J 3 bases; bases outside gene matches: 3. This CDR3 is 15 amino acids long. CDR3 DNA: TGTGCCAGCAGCCGGACTAGCGGATTCTACAATGAGCAGTTCTTC. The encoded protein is CASSRTSGFYNEQFF.

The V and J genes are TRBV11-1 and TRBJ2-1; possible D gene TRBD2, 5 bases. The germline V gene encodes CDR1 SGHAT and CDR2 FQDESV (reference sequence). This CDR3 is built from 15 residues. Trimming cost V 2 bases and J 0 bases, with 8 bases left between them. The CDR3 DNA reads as TGTGCCAGCAGCTTAACGGGAAGCTCCTACAATGAGCAGTTCTTC. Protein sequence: CASSLTGSSYNEQFF. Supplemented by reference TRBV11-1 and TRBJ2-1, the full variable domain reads EAEVAQSPRYKITEKSQAVAFWCDPISGHATLYWYRQILGQGPELLVQFQDESVVDDSQLPKDRFSAERLKGVDSTLKIQPAELGDSAMYLCASSLTGSSYNEQFFGPGTRLTVL.

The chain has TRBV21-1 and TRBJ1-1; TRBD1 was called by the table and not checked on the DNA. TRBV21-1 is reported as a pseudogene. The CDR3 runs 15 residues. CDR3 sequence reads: CASSKADRGNTEAFF. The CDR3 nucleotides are TGTGCCAGCAGCAAAGCGGACAGGGGGAACACTGAAGCTTTCTTT.

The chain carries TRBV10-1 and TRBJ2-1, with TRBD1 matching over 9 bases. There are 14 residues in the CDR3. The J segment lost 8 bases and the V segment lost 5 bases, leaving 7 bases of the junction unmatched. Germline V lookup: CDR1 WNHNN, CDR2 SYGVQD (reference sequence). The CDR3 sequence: CASSLDRGGHEQFF. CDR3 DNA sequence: TGCGCCAGCAGTTTGGACAGGGGAGGCCATGAGCAGTTCTTC.

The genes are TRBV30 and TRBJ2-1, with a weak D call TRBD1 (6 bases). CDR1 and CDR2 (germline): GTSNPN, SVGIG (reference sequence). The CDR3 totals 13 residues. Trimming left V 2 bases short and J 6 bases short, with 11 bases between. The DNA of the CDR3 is TGTGCCTGGAGTATACAGGGTATCAATGAGCAGTTCTTC. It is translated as CAWSIQGINEQFF.

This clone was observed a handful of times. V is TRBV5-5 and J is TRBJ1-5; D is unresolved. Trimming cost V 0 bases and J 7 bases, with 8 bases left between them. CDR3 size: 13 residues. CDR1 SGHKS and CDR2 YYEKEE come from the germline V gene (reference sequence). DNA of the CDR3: TGTGCCAGCAGCTTGGTGGCGGGCCAGCCCCAGCATTTT. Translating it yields CASSLVAGQPQHF.

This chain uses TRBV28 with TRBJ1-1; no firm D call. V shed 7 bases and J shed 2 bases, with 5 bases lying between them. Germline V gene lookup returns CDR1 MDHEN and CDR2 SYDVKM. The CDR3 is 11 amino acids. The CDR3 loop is CASNLNTEAFF. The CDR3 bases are TGTGCCAGCAACTTAAACACTGAAGCTTTCTTT.

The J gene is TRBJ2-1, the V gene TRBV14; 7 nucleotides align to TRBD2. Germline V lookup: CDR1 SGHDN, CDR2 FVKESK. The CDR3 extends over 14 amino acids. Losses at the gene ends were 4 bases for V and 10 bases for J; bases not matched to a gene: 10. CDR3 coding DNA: TGTGCCAGCAGCCTGGAGCGGGAACGTTCGGAGCAGTTCTTC. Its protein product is CASSLERERSEQFF.

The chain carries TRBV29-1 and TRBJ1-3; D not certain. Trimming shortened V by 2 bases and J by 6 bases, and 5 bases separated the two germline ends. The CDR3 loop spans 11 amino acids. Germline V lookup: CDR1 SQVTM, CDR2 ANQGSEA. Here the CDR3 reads CSVENLNTIYF. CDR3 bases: TGCAGCGTTGAAAACTTAAACACCATATATTTT.

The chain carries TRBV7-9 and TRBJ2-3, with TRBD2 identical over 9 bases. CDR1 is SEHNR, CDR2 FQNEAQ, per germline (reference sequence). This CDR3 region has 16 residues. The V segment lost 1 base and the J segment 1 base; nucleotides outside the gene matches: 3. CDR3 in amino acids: CASSLGLAERTDTQYF. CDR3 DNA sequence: TGTGCCAGCAGCTTAGGACTAGCGGAGCGCACAGATACGCAGTATTTT.

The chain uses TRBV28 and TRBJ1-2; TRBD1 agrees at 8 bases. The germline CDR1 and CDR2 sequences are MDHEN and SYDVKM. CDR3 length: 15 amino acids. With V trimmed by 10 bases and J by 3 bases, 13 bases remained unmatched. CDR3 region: CATSGQGRRHYGYTF. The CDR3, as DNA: TGTGCCACTAGCGGACAGGGTAGGAGGCACTATGGCTACACCTTC.